The clone carrying this T cell receptor beta chain was recorded a few times. What it recognizes is unknown. This record comes from a study of cytomegalovirus exposure and HLA in healthy donors. V was cut by 0 bases and J by 7 bases, with 9 bases left in between. The CDR3 is 14 residues long. The germline CDR1 and CDR2 sequences are KGHSH and LQKENI. General study findings and limits: Researchers catalogued about 150 TCR beta chains as cytomegalovirus-associated. Later analysis identified 17,000 or so TCR beta sequences associated with HLA alleles, using a false discovery rate threshold of 0.05.

Primers: 60 Vbeta forward and 13 Jbeta reverse. TCRdb's copy holds only in-frame clones and misses some; the assay was immunoSEQ multiplex PCR. The profile shows about 150,000 clones, around 10% of them singletons. The chain couples TRBV18 to TRBJ1-4, with D unclear. Sequencing input: PBMCs. The sequence came from a male donor in good health and CMV-seronegative. As DNA, the CDR3 is TGTGCCAGCTCACCACCGGTAGCGGGTGAAAAACTGTTTTTT. Its translation is CASSPPVAGEKLFF.